The 21 T cell receptor beta chains listed next were all sequenced from one sample in a study of glioma-infiltrating T cells after dendritic cell vaccination. Profiled with immunoSEQ multiplex PCR; TCRdb holds only in-frame clones, not every one. The repertoire holds about 92,000 clones, with just over 85% as singletons. The sequenced sample was blood, obtained before dendritic cell vaccination. These receptors were taken from a human donor with glioblastoma.

The chain joins TRBV4-3 to TRBJ2-7; 10 bases line up with TRBD1. The CDR3 contains 16 residues. Per the germline V gene, CDR1 is LGHNA and CDR2 is YSLEER. Losses at the gene ends were 1 base for V and 4 bases for J; bases not matched to a gene: 7. The CDR3 loop reads CASSQGGQGTQYEQYF. CDR3 nucleotides: TGCGCCAGCAGCCAAGGGGGACAGGGGACACAATACGAGCAGTACTTC.

This chain connects TRBV19 to TRBJ2-7, with 12 bases lining up with TRBD2. Trimming cost V 6 bases and J 5 bases; bases outside gene matches: 11. This CDR3 region has 16 residues. Germline assignment: CDR1 LNHDA and CDR2 SQIVND (reference sequence). DNA for the CDR3: TGTGCCAGTAGCCCTCGACTAGCGGGGGACTTGGACGAGCAGTACTTC. It encodes CASSPRLAGDLDEQYF.

Comments on this clone: One end of the junction does not line up with germline, which may come from a read error. The chain is built from TRBV7-6 and TRBJ2-1, with 11 bases aligning to TRBD2. The CDR3 consists of 18 residues. Germline V gene lookup returns CDR1 SGHVS and CDR2 FNYEAQ. CDR3 amino acids: CASSLAGPGLAEYNEQFF. The CDR3 region has the DNA TGTGCCAGCAGCCTAGCAGGGCCGGGACTAGCGGAATACAATGAGCAGTTCTTC.

The genes are TRBV7-8 and TRBJ1-2; D is perhaps TRBD1 (5 bases). Germline V gene data show CDR1 as SGHVS and CDR2 as FQNEAQ. With 0 bases removed from V and 0 bases from J, the gap between germline ends came to 14 bases. This CDR3 has 17 residues. Written as DNA, the CDR3 is TGTGCCAGCAGCTTAGCGCGGGGGGGACGAGCTAACTATGGCTACACCTTC. It yields the protein CASSLARGGRANYGYTF.

The rearrangement links TRBV6-6 to TRBJ2-7; D is possibly TRBD1 (6 bases). The germline V gene has CDR1 MNHNY and CDR2 SVGAGI (reference sequence). Trimming removed 3 bases at V and 6 bases at J, with 18 bases between. This CDR3 comprises 15 residues. For the CDR3, the DNA is TGTGCCAGCAGTTATACAGGGATTTTTTACTCCGAGCAGTACTTC. Residues: CASSYTGIFYSEQYF.

This chain links TRBV27 with TRBJ2-1, with D unresolved. V lost 6 bases to trimming and J lost 4 bases, with 13 bases between them. Germline V gives CDR1 MNHEY, CDR2 SMNVEV (reference sequence). The CDR3 sequence is 14 residues long. The CDR3 loop is CASRVRVGYNEQFF. As DNA, the CDR3 is TGTGCCAGCAGGGTTAGAGTCGGGTACAATGAGCAGTTCTTC.

The chain is built from TRBV9 and TRBJ2-7; 8 bases agree with TRBD2. Per germline, CDR1 SGDLS and CDR2 YYNGEE. There are 15 residues in the CDR3. After removal of 4 bases from V and 2 bases from J, the junction contained 8 bases not matched to a gene. The CDR3 sequence is CASSPRTSPPYEQYF. For the CDR3, the DNA is TGTGCCAGCAGCCCGAGGACTAGCCCTCCCTACGAGCAGTACTTC.

The genes are TRBV7-9 and TRBJ1-1; a possible D gene is TRBD1 (5 bases). Germline CDR1 and CDR2: SEHNR and FQNEAQ (reference sequence). V shed 8 bases and J shed 5 bases, with 9 bases lying between them. This CDR3 has 11 amino acids. This CDR3 is CASWGVTEAFF. DNA for the CDR3: TGTGCCAGCTGGGGGGTTACTGAAGCTTTCTTT. The variable domain in full, with the rest retrieved from reference TRBV7-9 and TRBJ1-1, is DTGVSQNPRHKITKRGQNVTFRCDPISEHNRLYWYRQTLGQGPEFLTYFQNEAQLEKSRLLSDRFSAERPKGSFSTLEIQRTEQGDSAMYLCASWGVTEAFFGQGTRLTVV.

V usage is TRBV7-3 and J usage is TRBJ1-2; maybe TRBD1 (6 bases). The CDR3 runs 15 residues. Germline lookup yields CDR1 SGHTA and CDR2 FQGTGA. Between the trimmed V and J ends, which lost 3 bases and 4 bases, there was a span of 15 bases. The CDR3 DNA reads as TGTGCCAGCAGCTTCTCGGACAGCACCCCCTATGGCTACACCTTC. Translation: CASSFSDSTPYGYTF.

The chain couples TRBV18 to TRBJ2-2, with TRBD1 identical over 7 bases. J was trimmed by 7 bases and V by 0 bases; bases with no gene match: 5. This CDR3 has 15 residues. CDR1 is KGHSH and CDR2 is LQKENI in the germline V gene. CDR3 DNA sequence: TGTGCCAGCTCACCACCACAGGGGATCGGCGGGGAGCTGTTTTTT. It is translated as CASSPPQGIGGELFF.

J is TRBJ2-1 and V is TRBV15; D is uncertain. Germline lookup yields CDR1 LNHNV and CDR2 YYDKDF (reference sequence). V was clipped by 0 bases and J by 3 bases, with 9 bases between them. The CDR3 contains 15 residues. CDR3 bases: TGTGCCACCAGCAGAGATGCGGATGGCTACAATGAGCAGTTCTTC. This gives the protein CATSRDADGYNEQFF.

The rearrangement joins TRBV6-5 to TRBJ2-5, with D maybe TRBD2 (6 bases). V gave up 9 bases and J gave up 1 base, with 12 bases separating them. CDR1 and CDR2 from the germline V gene are MNHEY and SVGAGI. This CDR3 region has 13 residues. CDR3 DNA sequence: TGTGCCAGTCGCAGGAGGGCCCAAGAGACCCAGTACTTC. Protein sequence: CASRRRAQETQYF.

This sequence joins TRBV18 and TRBJ2-1; 7 nucleotides align to TRBD1. Germline V gives CDR1 KGHSH, CDR2 LQKENI. The CDR3 covers 19 residues. V lost 0 bases, J lost 0 bases, and 11 bases stayed unmatched. The CDR3, as DNA: TGTGCCAGCTCACCACCGACGTGGGACAGTAGAAGCTCCTACAATGAGCAGTTCTTC. Encoded protein: CASSPPTWDSRSSYNEQFF.

The CDR3 is CASSLQGASNTEAFF. CDR3 sequence (DNA): TGTGCCAGCAGTTTACAGGGGGCTTCGAACACTGAAGCTTTCTTT. The V gene is TRBV2, the J gene TRBJ1-1, with 9 bases identical to TRBD1. The trim removed 5 bases at V and 1 base at J, leaving 5 bases unmatched. Germline V gene lookup returns CDR1 SNHLY and CDR2 FYNNEI. The CDR3 has 15 residues.

The chain links TRBV7-8 to TRBJ1-2, with 7 bases identical to TRBD1. With 5 bases clipped from V and 4 bases from J, the junction kept 4 bases outside the gene matches. The germline V gene has CDR1 SGHVS and CDR2 FQNEAQ. The CDR3 is made up of 13 amino acids. This CDR3 is CASSQGQSYGYTF. The CDR3 DNA is TGTGCCAGCAGCCAGGGACAGTCCTATGGCTACACCTTC. The complete variable domain, with remaining parts taken from reference TRBV7-8 and TRBJ1-2, reads GAGVSQSPRYKVAKRGQDVALRCDPISGHVSLFWYQQALGQGPEFLTYFQNEAQLDKSGLPSDRFFAERPEGSVSTLKIQRTQQEDSAVYLCASSQGQSYGYTFGSGTRLTVV.

The V gene is TRBV27, the J gene TRBJ2-5; D is uncertain. V lost 5 bases and J lost 0, with 7 bases in between. The CDR3 sequence is 13 residues long. Germline V gives CDR1 MNHEY, CDR2 SMNVEV (reference sequence). The CDR3 region is CASSPNYQETQYF. Here the CDR3 DNA reads TGTGCCAGCAGTCCCAATTACCAAGAGACCCAGTACTTC.

This clone was counted only a few times. V is TRBV6-4 and J is TRBJ2-3; 11 nucleotides match TRBD2. With V trimmed by 5 bases and J by 2 bases, 3 bases remained unmatched. The CDR3 runs to 15 residues. The V gene's germline CDR1 is MRHNA and CDR2 SNTAGT. The CDR3 sequence is CASSMGLADTDTQYF. CDR3 coding DNA: TGTGCCAGCAGTATGGGACTAGCGGACACAGATACGCAGTATTTT.

The chain links TRBV7-7 to TRBJ2-1; TRBD2 aligns across 13 bases. Germline assignment: CDR1 SSHAT and CDR2 FNYEAQ (reference sequence). J lost 8 bases, V lost 4 bases, and 8 bases had no gene match. This CDR3 contains 16 residues. The CDR3 nucleotides read TGTGCCAGCAGCTCGGAGCCGGGACTAGCGGGACATGAGCAGTTCTTC. Protein: CASSSEPGLAGHEQFF.

The chain couples TRBV7-8 to TRBJ1-2; TRBD1 is a possible D gene (6 bases). V lost 2 bases, J lost 6 bases, and 19 bases lay in between. The V gene's germline CDR1 is SGHVS and CDR2 FQNEAQ. The CDR3 consists of 16 residues. The CDR3 loop is CASSLNSRGGLNGYTF. The CDR3 DNA sequence: TGTGCCAGCAGCTTAAATAGTAGGGGGGGATTGAATGGCTACACCTTC.

The V and J genes are TRBV7-9 and TRBJ2-7, with D tentatively TRBD2 (6 bases). The V end lost 3 bases, the J end lost 5 bases, and 11 bases lay between the germline ends. This CDR3 comprises 13 residues. The germline CDR1 and CDR2 sequences are SEHNR and FQNEAQ (reference sequence). The CDR3 spells CASSFLLADEQYF. As DNA, the CDR3 is TGTGCCAGCAGCTTCTTACTAGCCGACGAGCAGTACTTC.

The chain recombines TRBV28 with TRBJ2-1, with 7 positions matching TRBD2. This CDR3 region has 14 residues. CDR1 and CDR2 from the germline V gene are MDHEN and SYDVKM. V was clipped by 6 bases and J by 5 bases; unmatched bases: 7. This CDR3 reads CASSVQRGNNEQFF. As DNA, the CDR3 is TGTGCCAGCAGCGTCCAGCGGGGAAACAATGAGCAGTTCTTC.